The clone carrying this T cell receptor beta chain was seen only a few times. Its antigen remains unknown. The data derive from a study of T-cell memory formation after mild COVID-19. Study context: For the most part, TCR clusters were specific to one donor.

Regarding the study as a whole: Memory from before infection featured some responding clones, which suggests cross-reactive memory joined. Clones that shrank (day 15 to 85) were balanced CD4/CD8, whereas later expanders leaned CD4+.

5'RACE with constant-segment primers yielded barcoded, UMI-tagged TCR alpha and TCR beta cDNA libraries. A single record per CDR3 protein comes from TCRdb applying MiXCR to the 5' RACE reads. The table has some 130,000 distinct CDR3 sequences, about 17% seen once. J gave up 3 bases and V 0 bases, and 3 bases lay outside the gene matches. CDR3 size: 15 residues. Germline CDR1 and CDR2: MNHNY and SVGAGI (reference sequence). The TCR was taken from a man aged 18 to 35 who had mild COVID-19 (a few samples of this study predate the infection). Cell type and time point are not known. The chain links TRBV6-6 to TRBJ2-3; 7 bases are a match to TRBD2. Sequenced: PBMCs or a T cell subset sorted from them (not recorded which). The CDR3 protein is CASSYSGTTTDTQYF. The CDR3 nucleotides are TGTGCCAGCAGTTACTCCGGGACTACGACAGATACGCAGTATTTT.